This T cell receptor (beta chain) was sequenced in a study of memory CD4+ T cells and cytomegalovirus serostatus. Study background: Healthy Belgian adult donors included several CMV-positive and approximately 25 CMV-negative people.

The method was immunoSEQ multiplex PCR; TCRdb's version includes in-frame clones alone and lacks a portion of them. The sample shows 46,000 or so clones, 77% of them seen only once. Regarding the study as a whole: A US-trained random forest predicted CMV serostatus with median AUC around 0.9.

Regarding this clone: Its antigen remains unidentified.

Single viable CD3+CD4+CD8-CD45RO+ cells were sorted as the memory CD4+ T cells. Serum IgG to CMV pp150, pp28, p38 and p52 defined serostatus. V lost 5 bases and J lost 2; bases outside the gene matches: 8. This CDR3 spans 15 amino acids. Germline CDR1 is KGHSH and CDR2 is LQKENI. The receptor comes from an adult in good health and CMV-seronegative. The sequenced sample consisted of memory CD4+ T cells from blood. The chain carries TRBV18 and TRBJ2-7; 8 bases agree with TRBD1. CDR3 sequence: CASSTWTGFAYEQYF. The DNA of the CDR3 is TGTGCCAGCTCAACATGGACAGGGTTTGCCTACGAGCAGTACTTC.